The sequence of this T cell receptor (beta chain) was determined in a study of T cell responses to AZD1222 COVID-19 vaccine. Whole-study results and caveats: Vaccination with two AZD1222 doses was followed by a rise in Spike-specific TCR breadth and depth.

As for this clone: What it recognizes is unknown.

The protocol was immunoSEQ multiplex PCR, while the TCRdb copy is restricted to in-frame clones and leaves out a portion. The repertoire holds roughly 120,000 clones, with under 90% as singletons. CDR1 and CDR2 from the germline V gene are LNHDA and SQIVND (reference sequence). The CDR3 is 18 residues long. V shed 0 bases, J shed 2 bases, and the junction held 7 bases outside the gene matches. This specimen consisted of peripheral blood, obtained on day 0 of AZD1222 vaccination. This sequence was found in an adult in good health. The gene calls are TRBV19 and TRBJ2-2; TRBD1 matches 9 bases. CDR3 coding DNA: TGTGCCAGTAGTATAGACCCTGGACAGGGGATTAACACCGGGGAGCTGTTTTTT. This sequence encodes CASSIDPGQGINTGELFF.